This is a list of T cell receptor beta chains from one sample in a study of OX40 agonist ivuxolimab in advanced cancers. Clones were sequenced by immunoSEQ multiplex PCR, and TCRdb holds only the in-frame ones, with some missing. Among 76,000 or so clones listed, about 93% were seen once. Specimen: CD4+ or CD8+ T cells sorted from blood, collected in a trial of the OX40 agonist ivuxolimab. The receptor source for this set is an adult with an advanced solid tumor such as melanoma, head and neck, liver or kidney cancer. Both conserved end residues are part of each CDR3. The order of the fields is D gene, clone size, V gene, J gene, CDR3 DNA, CDR3 protein. A D gene is named only where the DNA matches it firmly. Expanded clones are given a class, and other clones once, few, many or no size at all.

>.|.|TRBV10-1|TRBJ2-5
TGCGCCAGCAGTGTAGGACCCCAAGAGACCCAGTACTTC
CASSVGPQETQYF
>TRBD2|.|TRBV11-2|TRBJ2-3
TGTGCCAGCGAGGGGCTAGCGGGAGGCGGTAGCACAGATACGCAGTATTTT
CASEGLAGGGSTDTQYF
>.|once|TRBV5-1|TRBJ2-7
TGCGCCAGCAGCTTGGAGGTAGGCTCATACGAGCAGTACTTC
CASSLEVGSYEQYF
>TRBD1|.|TRBV5-1|TRBJ1-5
TGCGCCAGCAGCTGGACAGGGGGCAATCAGCCCCAGCATTTT
CASSWTGGNQPQHF
>TRBD1|.|TRBV6-4|TRBJ1-1
TGTGCCAGCAGTGTAGGGGACAGGGGAACTGAAGCTTTCTTT
CASSVGDRGTEAFF
>.|.|TRBV27|TRBJ2-1
TGTGCCAGCAGTTTAAAGGGGGATGGGCAGTTCTTC
CASSLKGDGQFF
>.|.|TRBV10-1|TRBJ2-1
TGCGCCAGCAGTGAGACGGCCGACAATGAGCAGTTCTTC
CASSETADNEQFF
>.|.|TRBV5-6|TRBJ2-3
TGTGCCAGCAGCTGGAGGGTATCCTCCACAGATACGCAGTATTTT
CASSWRVSSTDTQYF
>TRBD1|.|TRBV29-1|TRBJ1-2
TGCAGCGCGGGGACAGGGGTATTCTATGGCTACACCTTC
CSAGTGVFYGYTF
>.|few|TRBV4-2|TRBJ2-1
TGTGCCAGCAGCCCACGGACCCCCAATGAGCAGTTCTTC
CASSPRTPNEQFF
>.|.|TRBV27|TRBJ2-5
TGTGCCAGCAGTACCCCGAGGGACTACCAAGAGACCCAGTACTTC
CASSTPRDYQETQYF
>.|.|TRBV29-1|TRBJ1-2
TGCAGCGTTGAAGTGGGACATGTTGGCTACACCTTC
CSVEVGHVGYTF
>TRBD2|.|TRBV5-1|TRBJ2-7
TGCGCCAGCAGCTCCAGCGGGAGGTCCGACGAGCAGTACTTC
CASSSSGRSDEQYF
>.|.|TRBV14|TRBJ2-1
TGTGCCAGCACCCAGGAGGGCCCTTTATACAATGAGCAGTTCTTC
CASTQEGPLYNEQFF
>.|.|TRBV28|TRBJ1-1
TGTGCCAGCAGTCCACAGGTGATGAACACTGAAGCTTTCTTT
CASSPQVMNTEAFF
>.|.|TRBV27|TRBJ2-6
TGTGCCAGCAGCCCACTACAGACGTCTGGGACCAACGTCCTGACTTTC
CASSPLQTSGTNVLTF
>TRBD2|.|TRBV27|TRBJ2-3
TGTGCCAGCAGTTTAACTAGCGGGGACCCCACAGATACGCAGTATTTT
CASSLTSGDPTDTQYF
>TRBD1|once|TRBV27|TRBJ2-7
TGTGCCAGCAGTTTATCCTTCATAGACAGGGAAGTACACGAGCAGTACTTC
CASSLSFIDREVHEQYF
>.|.|TRBV19|TRBJ1-1
TGTGCCAGTAGTATTCTGCCAACCACTGAAGCTTTCTTT
CASSILPTTEAFF
>.|.|TRBV5-1|TRBJ1-1
TGCGCCAGCAGCTTAGAGGCTTGGAACACTGAAGCTTTCTTT
CASSLEAWNTEAFF
>.|.|TRBV9|TRBJ2-3
TGTGCCAGCAGCGTCTTCAAATTTCGAGATACGCAGTATTTT
CASSVFKFRDTQYF
>.|.|TRBV10-3|TRBJ1-1
TGTGCCACCTCCCAGGGTGGTACGAACACTGAAGCTTTCTTT
CATSQGGTNTEAFF
>TRBD2|.|TRBV5-1|TRBJ2-5
TGCGCCAGCAGCCCGTTGGGTCCGGGGGGGGAGACCCAGTACTTC
CASSPLGPGGETQYF
>.|.|TRBV4-1|TRBJ2-3
TGCGCCAGCAGCGAAAGCGCGCTCACAGATACGCAGTATTTT
CASSESALTDTQYF
>.|.|TRBV21-1|TRBJ2-7
TGTGCCATTAGGACAGGGGGTTCCTACGAGCAGTACTTC
CAIRTGGSYEQYF
>TRBD2|.|TRBV7-9|TRBJ2-1
TGTGCCAGCAGCCCCGCTACGGGAGGGGATGAGCAGTTCTTC
CASSPATGGDEQFF
>TRBD2|.|TRBV7-9|TRBJ2-7
TGTGCCAGCAGCTTAGGGGTACGGGAGGGCAAAGGGGACGAGCAGTACTTC
CASSLGVREGKGDEQYF
>.|.|TRBV5-8|TRBJ2-4
TGTGCCAGCAGCTCCCACTCCTTAGCCAAAAACATTCAGTACTTC
CASSSHSLAKNIQYF
>.|once|TRBV19|TRBJ2-6
TGTGCCAGTAGTATGTCGCACGACTCTGGGGCCAACGTCCTGACTTTC
CASSMSHDSGANVLTF
>.|.|TRBV5-1|TRBJ2-7
TGCGCCAGCAGCCTTGTTAGCTCCTACGAGCAGTACTTC
CASSLVSSYEQYF
>TRBD2|.|TRBV5-8|TRBJ2-1
TGTGCCAGCAGCTCACCGGGAGGGCCTAATGAGCAGTTCTTC
CASSSPGGPNEQFF
>.|.|TRBV4-3|TRBJ2-3
TGCGCCAGCAGCCAAGGGACTAGCACAGATACGCAGTATTTT
CASSQGTSTDTQYF
>TRBD1|.|TRBV4-3|TRBJ1-1
TGCGCCAGCAGCCAAGAAAACAGGGGCAACACTGAAGCTTTCTTT
CASSQENRGNTEAFF
>TRBD2|.|TRBV5-1|TRBJ2-3
TGCGCCAGCAGCTTGGGGACTAGCGGGGCACCAGATACGCAGTATTTT
CASSLGTSGAPDTQYF
>.|once|TRBV29-1|TRBJ1-2
TGCAGCGTTGAGGGGGTTTGGAGTTATGGCTACACCTTC
CSVEGVWSYGYTF
>TRBD1|once|TRBV27|TRBJ1-1
TGTGCCAGCAGCTACCTGGGGACAGATGAAGCTTTCTTT
CASSYLGTDEAFF
>.|.|TRBV27|TRBJ2-1
TGTGCCAGCAGCCTCGGCAATGAGCAGTTCTTC
CASSLGNEQFF
>.|.|TRBV30|TRBJ1-2
TGTGCCTGGAACTCGAACCCATATGGCTACACCTTC
CAWNSNPYGYTF
>.|once|TRBV27|TRBJ2-3
TGTGCCAGCAGTTTAATTATGGGTGTTGGCACAGATACGCAGTATTTT
CASSLIMGVGTDTQYF
>.|once|TRBV9|TRBJ2-7
TGTGCCAGCAGCCCCGGCTCCTACGAGCAGTACTTC
CASSPGSYEQYF
>.|.|TRBV2|TRBJ1-5
TGTGCCAGCAGTGAACGATGGGACCGCAATCAGCCCCAGCATTTT
CASSERWDRNQPQHF
>.|.|TRBV6-5|TRBJ2-2
TGTGCCAGCACGGACGCGGCCGGGGAGCTGTTTTTT
CASTDAAGELFF
>.|.|TRBV2|TRBJ2-5
TGTGCCAGCGAGGCTGAAGAGACCCAGTACTTC
CASEAEETQYF
>TRBD2|.|TRBV4-1|TRBJ2-1
TGCGCCAGCAGCCATGGGACTAGCGGGTACAATGAGCAGTTCTTC
CASSHGTSGYNEQFF
>.|.|TRBV18|TRBJ1-2
TGTGCCAGCTCACCAGGACAATTGCCTCAAGCCCGAGAGGGCTACACCTTC
CASSPGQLPQAREGYTF
>TRBD2|.|TRBV15|TRBJ2-1
TGTGCCACCAGCAGAGAACTAGCGTTTAGTGAGCAGTTCTTC
CATSRELAFSEQFF
>.|.|TRBV2|TRBJ1-4
TGTGCCAGCAGTGACTTGGGGGGAAAACTGTTTTTT
CASSDLGGKLFF
>.|.|TRBV4-2|TRBJ2-3
TGTGCCAGCAGCCAAGAGCCCAAAATCTGGGATACGCAGTATTTT
CASSQEPKIWDTQYF
>.|.|TRBV29-1|TRBJ1-2
TGCAGCGTTGAAGGGGCGGAGACCGGCTATGGCTACACCTTC
CSVEGAETGYGYTF
>TRBD1|once|TRBV7-6|TRBJ1-5
TGTGCCAGCAGACCCATTGGGACAGGGGGCTCTTATAGCAATCAGCCCCAGCATTTT
CASRPIGTGGSYSNQPQHF
>.|.|TRBV25-1|TRBJ2-3
TGTGCCAGCAGTGGGGCGGGACTTCACACAGATACGCAGTATTTT
CASSGAGLHTDTQYF
>TRBD2|.|TRBV19|TRBJ2-1
TGTGCCAGTAGTATGGGTAGCGGGGCTTCCTACAATGAGCAGTTCTTC
CASSMGSGASYNEQFF
>TRBD2|.|TRBV6-5|TRBJ2-5
TGTGCCAGCAGTTACGACCGGGAGGGGGAGGAAGAGACCCAGTACTTC
CASSYDREGEEETQYF
>TRBD1|.|TRBV10-1|TRBJ1-1
TGCGCCAGCAGCAAAAAGATACCGGGACAGGGCACTGAAGCTTTCTTT
CASSKKIPGQGTEAFF